Following are 8 T cell receptor beta chains from one sample sequenced in a study of blood T cell repertoires in COVID-19. Only in-frame clones appear in the TCRdb table, and some are missing; sequencing was by immunoSEQ multiplex PCR. The table lists roughly 81,000 clones, around nine tenths of them singletons. Sequenced sample: peripheral blood. Receptors were obtained from a man aged 35-49 years with acute or convalescent COVID-19.

The rearrangement joins TRBV6-6 to TRBJ2-2; TRBD1 agrees at 9 bases. The CDR3 totals 15 residues. Germline V gene data show CDR1 as MNHNY and CDR2 as SVGAGI (reference sequence). The V and J ends lost 6 bases and 7 bases, in that order; junction bases with no gene match: 9. The CDR3 region has the DNA TGTGCCAGCAGAAACCGGGACAGGGCGGACGGGGAGCTGTTTTTT. Protein: CASRNRDRADGELFF.

CDR3: CAGSTLSSYEQYF. Written as DNA, the CDR3 is TGTGCCGGCTCGACTCTAAGCTCCTACGAGCAGTACTTC. The chain combines TRBV30 with TRBJ2-7; D unclear. CDR3 size: 13 residues. CDR1 and CDR2 (germline): GTSNPN, SVGIG (reference sequence). Trimming removed 8 bases at V and 0 bases at J, with 14 bases between.

Written as DNA, the CDR3 is TGTGCCAGCAGTCGAGACAGGGAGTACGAGCAGTACTTC. It specifies CASSRDREYEQYF. J is TRBJ2-7 and V is TRBV6-5, with 7 bases identical to TRBD1. The CDR3 is 13 amino acids. J was trimmed by 4 bases and V by 5 bases; bases with no gene match: 5. CDR1 MNHEY and CDR2 SVGAGI come from the germline V gene.

The gene calls are TRBV6-2 or TRBV6-3 and TRBJ1-1; 8 bases fit TRBD1. J gave up 0 bases and V 5 bases, and 2 bases lay outside the gene matches. This CDR3 is 14 amino acids long. Germline V CDR1 and CDR2: MNHEY, SVGEGT. The CDR3 is CASSRTGMNTEAFF. CDR3 bases: TGTGCCAGCAGTAGGACAGGGATGAACACTGAAGCTTTCTTT.

The chain has TRBV5-1 and TRBJ1-2; D perhaps matches TRBD1 (6 bases). CDR1 and CDR2 (germline): SGHRS, YFSETQ. V dropped 3 bases and J dropped 0 bases, with 12 bases sitting between them. This CDR3 region has 15 residues. CDR3 DNA: TGCGCCAGCAGCTCAGAAACAGGGACTAACTATGGCTACACCTTC. As protein: CASSSETGTNYGYTF.

The V call is TRBV29-1, the J call TRBJ2-1; D may be TRBD1 (5 bases). Trimming removed 7 bases at V and 5 bases at J, with 15 bases between. The CDR3 length is 13 residues. The germline V gene has CDR1 SQVTM and CDR2 ANQGSEA. CDR3 region: CSGLWWGHNEQFF. The CDR3 region has the DNA TGCAGCGGCCTCTGGTGGGGCCACAATGAGCAGTTCTTC.

The chain recombines TRBV6-5 with TRBJ2-1; a possible D gene is TRBD1 (6 bases). Germline CDR1 reads MNHEY; CDR2 reads SVGAGI. This CDR3 is built from 14 residues. The V end was cut by 6 bases, the J end by 0 bases, with 9 bases between. Written as DNA, the CDR3 is TGTGCCAGCAGGGACAGTAGCTCCTACAATGAGCAGTTCTTC. Protein product: CASRDSSSYNEQFF.

The chain carries TRBV19 and TRBJ2-2; 7 nucleotides match TRBD2. CDR3 size: 14 residues. Germline V CDR1 and CDR2: LNHDA, SQIVND (reference sequence). The trim removed 9 bases at V and 3 bases at J, leaving 7 bases unmatched. The CDR3: CASQDRGDTGELFF. Written as DNA, the CDR3 is TGTGCCAGCCAAGACCGGGGGGACACCGGGGAGCTGTTTTTT.